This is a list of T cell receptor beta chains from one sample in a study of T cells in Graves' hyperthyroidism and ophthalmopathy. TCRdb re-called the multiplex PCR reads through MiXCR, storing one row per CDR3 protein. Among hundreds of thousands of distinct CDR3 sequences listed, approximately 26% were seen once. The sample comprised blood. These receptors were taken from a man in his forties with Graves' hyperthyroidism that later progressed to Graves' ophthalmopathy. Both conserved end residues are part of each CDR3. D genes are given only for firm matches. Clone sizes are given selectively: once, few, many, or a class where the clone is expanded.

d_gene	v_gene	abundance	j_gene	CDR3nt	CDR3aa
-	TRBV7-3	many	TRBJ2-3	TGTGCCAGCCGAGACGACACAGATACGCAGTATTTT	CASRDDTDTQYF
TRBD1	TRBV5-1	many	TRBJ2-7	TGTGCCAGCAGCTCCCGACAGGGATACGAGCAGTACTTC	CASSSRQGYEQYF
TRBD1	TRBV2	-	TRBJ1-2	TGTGCCAGCAAGACGGACAGGGGCGGAGGCTACACCTTC	CASKTDRGGGYTF
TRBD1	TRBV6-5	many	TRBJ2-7	TGTGCCAGCAGTTACTCCCAGGGGGCTAGTTCAGCTGGCGAGCAGTACTTC	CASSYSQGASSAGEQYF
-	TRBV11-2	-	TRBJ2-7	TGTGCCAGCAGCTCCGCAGCGGTTATCCTTGGGGAGCAGTACTTC	CASSSAAVILGEQYF
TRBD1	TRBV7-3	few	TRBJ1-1	TGTGCCAGCAGCGCCCACGGGACAGGGACTGGAGGCACTGAAGCTTTCTTT	CASSAHGTGTGGTEAFF
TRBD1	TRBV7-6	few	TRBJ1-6	TGTGCCAGCAGCTCGGGACAGAACTTTTCACCCCTCCACTTT	CASSSGQNFSPLHF
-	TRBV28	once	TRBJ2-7	TGTGCCAGCAGTTTATCCGGAATCGTTAGTTACGAGCAGTACTTC	CASSLSGIVSYEQYF
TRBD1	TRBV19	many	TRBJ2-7	TGTGCCAGTAGTTCGAAACAGGGGTCCTACGAGCAGTACTTC	CASSSKQGSYEQYF
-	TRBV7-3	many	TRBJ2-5	TGTGCCAGCAGCCCCCGGGGGCCCCAAGAGACCCAGTACTTC	CASSPRGPQETQYF
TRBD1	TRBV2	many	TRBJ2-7	TGTGCCAGCAGAACTCCGGGACAGGGCCTCTACGAGCAGTACTTC	CASRTPGQGLYEQYF
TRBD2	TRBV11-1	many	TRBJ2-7	TGTGCCAGCAGCTTAGACTCTAGCGGGAACGCCTACGAGCAGTACTTC	CASSLDSSGNAYEQYF
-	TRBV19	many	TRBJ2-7	TGTGCCAGTAGGCAGGGGCAAGTCTCCGAGCAGTACTTC	CASRQGQVSEQYF
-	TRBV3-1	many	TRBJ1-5	TGTGCCAGCAGCCATTCTGTAGGCAATCAGCCCCAGCATTTT	CASSHSVGNQPQHF
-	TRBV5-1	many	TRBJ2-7	TGCGCCAGCAGACCGAACAGGGACCCCTCCTACGAGCAGTACTTC	CASRPNRDPSYEQYF
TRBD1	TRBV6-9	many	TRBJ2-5	TGTGCCAGCACCCTAACCGGACAGGGTGCCTACTCCCGAACCCAGTACTTC	CASTLTGQGAYSRTQYF
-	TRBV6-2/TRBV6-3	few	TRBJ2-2	TGTGCCAGCAGTTACGCCGGGGTAACGAACACCGGGGAGCTGTTTTTT	CASSYAGVTNTGELFF
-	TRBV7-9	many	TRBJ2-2	TGTGCCAGCAGCTTATGGCCCGGGGAGCTGTTTTTT	CASSLWPGELFF
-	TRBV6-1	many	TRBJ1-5	TGTGCCAGCAGTGAAGGGCTTGGGCAGGGCCAGCCCCAGCATTTT	CASSEGLGQGQPQHF